This record covers a single T cell receptor beta chain. Its antigen is still unknown. These data originate in a study of CD8+CD57+ T cells in acquired aplastic anemia. Study-level information: Across the sorted CD4+ and CD8+ cells, DNA amounts averaged 3.2 ug.

The study's findings and limits: Patients and controls had in common twenty-nine CD8+ CDR3 sequences.

Profiling of TCR beta VDJ combinations and CDR3 sequences used genomic DNA as template. TCRdb fed the reads into MiXCR, producing one record per CDR3 protein. This table has 300,000 or so distinct CDR3 sequences, roughly three fifths appearing once. CDR1 is SGHVS and CDR2 is FQNEAQ in the germline V gene. This CDR3 comprises 16 residues. V gave up 5 bases and J gave up 5 bases; unmatched junction bases: 5. The chain carries TRBV7-8 and TRBJ2-1; TRBD2 agrees at 14 bases. The sequenced sample was sorted CD4+, CD8+, or CD8+CD57+ T cells (not recorded which) from PBMCs. The sequence derives from a human donor with severe aplastic anemia or a healthy control (not recorded which). The CDR3 here is CASSVLGLAGDNEQFF. Written as DNA, the CDR3 is TGTGCCAGCAGCGTCCTGGGACTAGCGGGGGACAATGAGCAGTTCTTC.